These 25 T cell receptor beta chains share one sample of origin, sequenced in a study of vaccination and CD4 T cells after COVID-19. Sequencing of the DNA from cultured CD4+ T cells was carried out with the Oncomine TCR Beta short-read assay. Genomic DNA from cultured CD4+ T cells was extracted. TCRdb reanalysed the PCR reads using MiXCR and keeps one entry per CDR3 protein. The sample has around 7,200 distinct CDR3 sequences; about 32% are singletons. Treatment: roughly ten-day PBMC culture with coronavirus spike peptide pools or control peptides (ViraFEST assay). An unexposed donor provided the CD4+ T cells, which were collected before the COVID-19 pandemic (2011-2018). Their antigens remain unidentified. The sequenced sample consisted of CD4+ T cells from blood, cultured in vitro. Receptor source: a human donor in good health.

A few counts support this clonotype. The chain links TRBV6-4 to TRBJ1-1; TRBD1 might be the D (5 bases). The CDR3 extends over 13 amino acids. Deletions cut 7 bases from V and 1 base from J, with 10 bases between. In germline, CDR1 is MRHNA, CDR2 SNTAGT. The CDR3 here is CASMGTENTEAFF. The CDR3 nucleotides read TGTGCCAGCATGGGGACGGAGAACACTGAAGCTTTCTTT.

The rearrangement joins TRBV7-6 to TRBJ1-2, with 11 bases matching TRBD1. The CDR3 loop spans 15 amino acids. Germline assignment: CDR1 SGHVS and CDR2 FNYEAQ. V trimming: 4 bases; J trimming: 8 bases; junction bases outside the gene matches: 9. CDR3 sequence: CASSSYLGTGGGYTF. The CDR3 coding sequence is TGTGCCAGCAGCTCCTACCTCGGGACAGGGGGGGGCTACACCTTC.

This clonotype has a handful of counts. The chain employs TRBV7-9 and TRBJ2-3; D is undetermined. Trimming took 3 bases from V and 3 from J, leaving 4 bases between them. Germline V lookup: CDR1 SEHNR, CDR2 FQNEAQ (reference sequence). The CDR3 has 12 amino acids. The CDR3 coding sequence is TGTGCCAGCAGCTTGGGGACAGATACGCAGTATTTT. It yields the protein CASSLGTDTQYF.

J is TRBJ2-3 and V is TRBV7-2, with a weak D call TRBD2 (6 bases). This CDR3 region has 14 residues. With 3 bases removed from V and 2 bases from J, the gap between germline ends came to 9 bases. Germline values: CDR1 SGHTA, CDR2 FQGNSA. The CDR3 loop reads CASSFGGNTDTQYF. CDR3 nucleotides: TGTGCCAGCAGCTTCGGCGGGAACACAGATACGCAGTATTTT.

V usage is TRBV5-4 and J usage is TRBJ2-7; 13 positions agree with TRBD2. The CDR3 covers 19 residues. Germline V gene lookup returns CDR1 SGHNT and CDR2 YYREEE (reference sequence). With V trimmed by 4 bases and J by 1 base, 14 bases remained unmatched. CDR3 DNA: TGTGCCAGCAGCCGTAGGACTAGCGGGAGATACATGGCGTCCTACGAGCAGTACTTC. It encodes CASSRRTSGRYMASYEQYF. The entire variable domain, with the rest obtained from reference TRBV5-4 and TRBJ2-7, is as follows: ETGVTQSPTHLIKTRGQQVTLRCSSQSGHNTVSWYQQALGQGPQFIFQYYREEENGRGNFPPRFSGLQFPNYSSELNVNALELDDSALYLCASSRRTSGRYMASYEQYFGPGTRLTVT.

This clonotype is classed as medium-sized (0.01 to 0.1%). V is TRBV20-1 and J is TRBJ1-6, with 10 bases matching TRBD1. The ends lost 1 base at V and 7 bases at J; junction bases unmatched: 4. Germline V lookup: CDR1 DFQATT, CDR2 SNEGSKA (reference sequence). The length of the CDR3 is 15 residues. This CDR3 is CSARGQGAWNSPLHF. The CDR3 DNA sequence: TGCAGTGCTAGAGGACAGGGGGCCTGGAATTCACCCCTCCACTTT.

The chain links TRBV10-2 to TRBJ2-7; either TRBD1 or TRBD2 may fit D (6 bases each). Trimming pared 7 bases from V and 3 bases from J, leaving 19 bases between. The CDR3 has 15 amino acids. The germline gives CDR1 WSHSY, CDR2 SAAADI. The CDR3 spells CASIPGAWRGYEQYF. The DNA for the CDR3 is TGCGCCAGCATTCCAGGGGCCTGGAGGGGCTACGAGCAGTACTTC.

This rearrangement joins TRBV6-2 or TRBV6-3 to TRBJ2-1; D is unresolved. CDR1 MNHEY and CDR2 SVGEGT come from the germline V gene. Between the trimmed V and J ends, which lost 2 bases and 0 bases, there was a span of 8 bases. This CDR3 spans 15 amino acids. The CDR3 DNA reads TGTGCCAGCAGTTACGATGTCAACTCCTACAATGAGCAGTTCTTC. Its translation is CASSYDVNSYNEQFF.

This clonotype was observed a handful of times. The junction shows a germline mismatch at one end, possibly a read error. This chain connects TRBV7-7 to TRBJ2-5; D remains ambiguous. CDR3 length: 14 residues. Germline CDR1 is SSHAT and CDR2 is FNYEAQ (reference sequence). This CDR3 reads CASSPQWSGETQYF. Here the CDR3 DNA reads TGTGCTAGCAGCCCACAGTGGAGTGGAGAGACCCAGTACTTC.

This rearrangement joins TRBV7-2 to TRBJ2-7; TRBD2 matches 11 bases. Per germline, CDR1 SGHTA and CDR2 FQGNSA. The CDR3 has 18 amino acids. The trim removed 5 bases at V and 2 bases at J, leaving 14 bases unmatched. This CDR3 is CASSQGLAGARPPYEQYF. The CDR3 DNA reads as TGTGCCAGCAGCCAAGGACTAGCGGGCGCTCGGCCACCCTACGAGCAGTACTTC. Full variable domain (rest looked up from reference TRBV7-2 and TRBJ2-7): GAGVSQSPSNKVTEKGKDVELRCDPISGHTALYWYRQSLGQGLEFLIYFQGNSAPDKSGLPSDRFSAERTGGSVSTLTIQRTQQEDSAVYLCASSQGLAGARPPYEQYFGPGTRLTVT.

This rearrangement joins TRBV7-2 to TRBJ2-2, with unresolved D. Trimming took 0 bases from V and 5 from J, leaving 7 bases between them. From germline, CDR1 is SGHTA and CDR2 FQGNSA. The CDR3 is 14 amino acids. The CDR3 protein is CASSLAWGTGELFF. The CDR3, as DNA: TGTGCCAGCAGCTTAGCGTGGGGTACCGGGGAGCTGTTTTTT.

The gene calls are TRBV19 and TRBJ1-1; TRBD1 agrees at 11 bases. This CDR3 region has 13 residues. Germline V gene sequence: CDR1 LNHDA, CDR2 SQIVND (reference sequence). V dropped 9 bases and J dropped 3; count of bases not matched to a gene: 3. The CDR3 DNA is TGTGCCAGCCGGGACAGGGGGGACACTGAAGCTTTCTTT. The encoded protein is CASRDRGDTEAFF. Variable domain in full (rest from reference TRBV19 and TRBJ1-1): DGGITQSPKYLFRKEGQNVTLSCEQNLNHDAMYWYRQDPGQGLRLIYYSQIVNDFQKGDIAEGYSVSREKKESFPLTVTSAQKNPTAFYLCASRDRGDTEAFFGQGTRLTVV.

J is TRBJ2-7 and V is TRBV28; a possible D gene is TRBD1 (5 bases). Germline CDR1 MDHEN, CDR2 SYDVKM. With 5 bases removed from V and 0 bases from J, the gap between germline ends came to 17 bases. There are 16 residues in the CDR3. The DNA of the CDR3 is TGTGCCAGCAGTACCCCCTCAGGGTCTCCCTCCTACGAGCAGTACTTC. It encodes CASSTPSGSPSYEQYF.

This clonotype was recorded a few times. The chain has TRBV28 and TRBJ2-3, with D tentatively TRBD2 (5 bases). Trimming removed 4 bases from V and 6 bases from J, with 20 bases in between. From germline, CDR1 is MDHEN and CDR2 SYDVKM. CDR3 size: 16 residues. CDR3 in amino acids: CASSSIRGQSGDTQYF. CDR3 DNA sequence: TGTGCCAGCAGTTCCATCCGCGGCCAGTCGGGGGATACGCAGTATTTT. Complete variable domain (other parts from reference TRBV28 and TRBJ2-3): DVKVTQSSRYLVKRTGEKVFLECVQDMDHENMFWYRQDPGLGLRLIYFSYDVKMKEKGDIPEGYSVSREKKERFSLILESASTNQTSMYLCASSSIRGQSGDTQYFGPGTRLTVL.

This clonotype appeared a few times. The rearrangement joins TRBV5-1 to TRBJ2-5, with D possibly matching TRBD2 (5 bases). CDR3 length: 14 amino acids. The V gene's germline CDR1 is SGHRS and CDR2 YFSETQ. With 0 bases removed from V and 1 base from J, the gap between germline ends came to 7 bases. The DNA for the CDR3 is TGCGCCAGCAGCTTGGAAGCGGTCCAAGAGACCCAGTACTTC. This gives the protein CASSLEAVQETQYF.

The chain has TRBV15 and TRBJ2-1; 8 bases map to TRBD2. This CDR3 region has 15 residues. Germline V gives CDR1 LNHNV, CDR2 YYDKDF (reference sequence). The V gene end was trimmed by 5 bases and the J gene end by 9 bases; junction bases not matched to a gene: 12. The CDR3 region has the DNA TGTGCCACCAGCCTACCGGGAGGGGGAATCGGTGAGCAGTTCTTC. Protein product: CATSLPGGGIGEQFF. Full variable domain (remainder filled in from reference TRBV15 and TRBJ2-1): DAMVIQNPRYQVTQFGKPVTLSCSQTLNHNVMYWYQQKSSQAPKLLFHYYDKDFNNEADTPDNFQSRRPNTSFCFLDIRSPGLGDTAMYLCATSLPGGGIGEQFFGPGTRLTVL.

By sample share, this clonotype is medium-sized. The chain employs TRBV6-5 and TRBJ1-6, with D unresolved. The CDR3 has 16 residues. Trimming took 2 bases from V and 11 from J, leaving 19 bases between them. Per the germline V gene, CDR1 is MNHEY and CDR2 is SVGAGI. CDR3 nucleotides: TGTGCCAGCAGTTACCCGAGGGAGGTTGGACTTACACCCCTCCACTTT. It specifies CASSYPREVGLTPLHF.

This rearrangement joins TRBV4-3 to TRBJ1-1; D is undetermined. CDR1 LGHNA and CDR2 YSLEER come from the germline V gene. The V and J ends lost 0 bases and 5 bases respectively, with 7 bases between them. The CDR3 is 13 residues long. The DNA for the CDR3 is TGCGCCAGCAGCCAAGATTTCCTTACTGAAGCTTTCTTT. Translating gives CASSQDFLTEAFF.

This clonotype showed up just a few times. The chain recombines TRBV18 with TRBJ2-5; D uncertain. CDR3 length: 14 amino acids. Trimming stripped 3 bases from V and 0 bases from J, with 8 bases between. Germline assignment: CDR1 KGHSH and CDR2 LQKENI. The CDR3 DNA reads TGTGCCAGCTCACCTAGGCGGTACCAAGAGACCCAGTACTTC. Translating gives CASSPRRYQETQYF.

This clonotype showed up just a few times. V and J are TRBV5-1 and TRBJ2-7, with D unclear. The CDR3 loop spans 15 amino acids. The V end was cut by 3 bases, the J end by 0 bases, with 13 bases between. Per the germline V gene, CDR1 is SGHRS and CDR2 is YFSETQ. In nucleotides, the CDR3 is TGCGCCAGCAGCTCACCAACAAGGAGCTCCTACGAGCAGTACTTC. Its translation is CASSSPTRSSYEQYF.

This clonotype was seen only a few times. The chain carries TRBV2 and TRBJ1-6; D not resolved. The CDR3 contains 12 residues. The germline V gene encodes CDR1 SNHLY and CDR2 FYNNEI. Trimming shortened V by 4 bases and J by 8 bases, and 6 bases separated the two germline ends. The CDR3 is CASSVGDSPLHF. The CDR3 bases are TGTGCCAGCAGTGTCGGGGATTCACCCCTCCACTTT.

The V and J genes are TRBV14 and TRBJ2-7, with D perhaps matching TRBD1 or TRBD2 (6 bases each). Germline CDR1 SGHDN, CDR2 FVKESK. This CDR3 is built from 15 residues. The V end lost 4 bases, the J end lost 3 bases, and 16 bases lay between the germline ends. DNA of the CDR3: TGTGCCAGCAGCCCGCAGGCCGGGGGCGGCTACGAGCAGTACTTC. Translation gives CASSPQAGGGYEQYF. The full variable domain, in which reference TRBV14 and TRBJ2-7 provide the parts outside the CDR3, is EAGVTQFPSHSVIEKGQTVTLRCDPISGHDNLYWYRRVMGKEIKFLLHFVKESKQDESGMPNNRFLAERTGGTYSTLKVQPAELEDSGVYFCASSPQAGGGYEQYFGPGTRLTVT.

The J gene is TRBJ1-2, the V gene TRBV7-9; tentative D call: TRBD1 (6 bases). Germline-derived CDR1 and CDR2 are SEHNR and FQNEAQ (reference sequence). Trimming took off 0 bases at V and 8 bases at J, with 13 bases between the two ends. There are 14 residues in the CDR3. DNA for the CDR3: TGTGCCAGCAGCTTAGCGGCCGGGGGCTTCGGCTACACCTTC. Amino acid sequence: CASSLAAGGFGYTF.

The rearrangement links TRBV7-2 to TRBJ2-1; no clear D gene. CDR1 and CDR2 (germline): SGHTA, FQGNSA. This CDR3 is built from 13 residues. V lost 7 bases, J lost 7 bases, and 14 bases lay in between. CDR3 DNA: TGTGCCAGCAACACCGGGTCCCTAAATGAGCAGTTCTTC. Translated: CASNTGSLNEQFF.

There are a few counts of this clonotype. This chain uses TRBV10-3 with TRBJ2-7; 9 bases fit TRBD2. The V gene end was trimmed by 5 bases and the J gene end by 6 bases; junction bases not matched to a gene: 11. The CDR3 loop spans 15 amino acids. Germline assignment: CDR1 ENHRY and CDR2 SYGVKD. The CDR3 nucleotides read TGTGCCATCAGTTTAGCGCTAGCGGGAAGAAGCGAGCAGTACTTC. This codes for CAISLALAGRSEQYF.